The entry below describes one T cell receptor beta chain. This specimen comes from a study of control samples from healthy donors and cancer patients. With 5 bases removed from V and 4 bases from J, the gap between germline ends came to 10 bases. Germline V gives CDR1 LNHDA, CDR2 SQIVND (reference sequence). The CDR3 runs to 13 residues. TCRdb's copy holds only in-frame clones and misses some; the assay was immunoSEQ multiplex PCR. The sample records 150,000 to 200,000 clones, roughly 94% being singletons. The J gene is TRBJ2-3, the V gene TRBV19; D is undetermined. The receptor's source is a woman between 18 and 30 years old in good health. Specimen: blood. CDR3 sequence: CASSFQSADTQYF. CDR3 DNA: TGTGCCAGTAGTTTCCAATCGGCAGATACGCAGTATTTT. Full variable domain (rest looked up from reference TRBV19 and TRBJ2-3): DGGITQSPKYLFRKEGQNVTLSCEQNLNHDAMYWYRQDPGQGLRLIYYSQIVNDFQKGDIAEGYSVSREKKESFPLTVTSAQKNPTAFYLCASSFQSADTQYFGPGTRLTVL.